This passage covers 5 T cell receptor beta chains from one sample sequenced in a study of Ad26.COV2.S vaccination and SARS-CoV-2 variants. Treatment meaning: some 20 received Ad26.COV2.S at low or high dose, single or two shots; roughly 5 received placebo; per-sample allocation not given. The samples were gathered on day 63 after the first injection of vaccine or placebo. Assay used: immunoSEQ multiplex PCR; TCRdb lists only in-frame clones, some missing. The sample lists around 420,000 clones, around nine tenths occurring once. The sample was peripheral blood, taken in a trial of Ad26.COV2.S vaccine versus placebo. All receptors come from a person aged 18-60 years who received the Ad26.COV2.S COVID-19 vaccine or a placebo.

This clone was counted a single time. The chain joins TRBV7-3 to TRBJ2-5; possibly TRBD1 for D (6 bases). There are 13 residues in the CDR3. Germline V lookup: CDR1 SGHTA, CDR2 FQGTGA. Trimming removed 4 bases at V and 4 bases at J, with 10 bases between. In DNA form, the CDR3 reads TGTGCCAGCAGCTCAATCAGGGGAGAGACCCAGTACTTC. This gives the protein CASSSIRGETQYF.

This clone was seen once. The chain recombines TRBV30 with TRBJ2-5; possibly TRBD1 for D (5 bases). CDR3 length equals 13 residues. The germline V gene has CDR1 GTSNPN and CDR2 SVGIG (reference sequence). V was pared by 4 bases and J by 8 bases, with 17 bases between. CDR3 DNA: TGTGCCTGGAAACAGGCCGCGTGGGGAACCCAGTACTTC. Its translation is CAWKQAAWGTQYF.

J is TRBJ2-5 and V is TRBV3-1 (or the pseudogene TRBV3-2); 7 bases fit TRBD1. Per the germline V gene, CDR1 is LGHDT and CDR2 is YNNKEL (reference sequence). The CDR3 has 15 residues. V was clipped by 1 base and J by 3 bases; unmatched bases: 5. This chain's CDR3 is CASSQAGTGEETQYF. CDR3 sequence (DNA): TGTGCCAGCAGCCAAGCGGGAACAGGGGAAGAGACCCAGTACTTC.

V usage is TRBV7-6 and J usage is TRBJ2-5; possible D gene TRBD1, 5 bases. Germline V lookup: CDR1 SGHVS, CDR2 FNYEAQ. V lost 5 bases to trimming and J lost 4 bases, with 5 bases between them. This CDR3 has 11 residues. In DNA form, the CDR3 reads TGTGCCAGCAGCCAGGGAGAGACCCAGTACTTC. The encoded protein is CASSQGETQYF.

This chain uses TRBV30 with TRBJ1-1, with D tentatively TRBD1 (6 bases). Trimming stripped 2 bases from V and 7 bases from J, with 14 bases between. Per the germline V gene, CDR1 is GTSNPN and CDR2 is SVGIG (reference sequence). The CDR3 has 13 residues. CDR3 region: CAWSRQVVLEAFF. CDR3 nucleotides: TGTGCCTGGAGTAGACAGGTGGTACTTGAAGCTTTCTTT.